These 26 T cell receptor beta chains came from one sample sequenced in a study of cytomegalovirus exposure and HLA in healthy donors (dated 2017 in TCRdb). The library was obtained by the immunoSEQ multiplex PCR assay. A mixture of 60 forward primers for TCR Vbeta segments and 13 reverse primers for TCR Jbeta segments was used in the multiplex PCR. In TCRdb, the immuneACCESS table is reduced to in-frame sequences with V and J assigned. These tables do not hold every clone; where another copy was compared, an unresolved V gene accounts for under half, and the others remain unexplained. The sample includes over 120,000 clones, with approximately 79% observed a single time. Approximately 4.3% of the sample is held by the ten biggest clonotypes. Sequenced: PBMCs. These TCRs come from a man between 18 and 35 years old in good health and CMV-seropositive.

This clone was seen a few times. The J gene is TRBJ1-6, the V gene TRBV7-8; D might be TRBD1 (6 bases). The CDR3 totals 15 residues. CDR1 is SGHVS and CDR2 is FQNEAQ in the germline V gene. Trimming removed 2 bases at V and 7 bases at J, with 12 bases between. CDR3 nucleotides: TGTGCCAGCAGCTTACTCGTTACAGGGAATTCACCCCTCCACTTT. It is translated as CASSLLVTGNSPLHF. The full variable domain, completed using reference TRBV7-8 and TRBJ1-6, is GAGVSQSPRYKVAKRGQDVALRCDPISGHVSLFWYQQALGQGPEFLTYFQNEAQLDKSGLPSDRFFAERPEGSVSTLKIQRTQQEDSAVYLCASSLLVTGNSPLHFGNGTRLTVT.

The chain links TRBV2 to TRBJ2-5, with D uncertain. This CDR3 contains 11 residues. Trimming took 7 bases from V and 3 from J, leaving 6 bases between them. Germline V gene sequence: CDR1 SNHLY, CDR2 FYNNEI. The CDR3 coding sequence is TGTGCCAGCACGGTAGAAGAGACCCAGTACTTC. It specifies CASTVEETQYF.

The chain is built from TRBV7-2 and TRBJ1-1, with D tentatively TRBD1 (5 bases). This CDR3 contains 12 residues. V was cut by 5 bases and J by 11 bases, with 15 bases left in between. Germline-derived CDR1 and CDR2 are SGHTA and FQGNSA. This CDR3 is CASSPRGGEAFF. The CDR3 region has the DNA TGTGCCAGCAGCCCCCGGGGAGGGGAGGCTTTCTTT.

CDR3 nucleotide sequence: TGTGCCAGCAGGGGCGGGACCTACAATGAGCAGTTCTTC. This gives the protein CASRGGTYNEQFF. The V call is TRBV2, the J call TRBJ2-1; D perhaps matches TRBD2 (6 bases). The CDR3 has 13 amino acids. Germline CDR1 SNHLY, CDR2 FYNNEI. With 6 bases removed from V and 2 bases from J, the gap between germline ends came to 8 bases.

The chain has TRBV27 and TRBJ2-7, with 7 positions matching TRBD2. This CDR3 contains 13 residues. V was clipped by 6 bases and J by 1 base; unmatched bases: 3. The germline gives CDR1 MNHEY, CDR2 SMNVEV (reference sequence). The DNA of the CDR3 is TGTGCCAGCAGGTGGGGAGGGTCCTACGAGCAGTACTTC. Its translation is CASRWGGSYEQYF.

CDR3 DNA sequence: TGTGCCAGCACACTAGCGGGAGTAACCGGGGAGCTGTTTTTT. Amino acid sequence: CASTLAGVTGELFF. J is TRBJ2-2 and V is TRBV28; the match to TRBD2 covers 11 bases. Losses at the gene ends were 7 bases for V and 5 bases for J; bases not matched to a gene: 3. The CDR3 spans 14 residues. CDR1 and CDR2 (germline): MDHEN, SYDVKM.

The chain carries TRBV6-1 and TRBJ2-7, with 7 bases aligning to TRBD1. V was pared by 4 bases and J by 5 bases, with 8 bases of the junction left unmatched. CDR1 is MNHNS and CDR2 is SASEGT in the germline V gene. The CDR3 runs 14 residues. CDR3 in amino acids: CASSARDSRNEQYF. The CDR3 bases are TGTGCCAGCAGTGCCCGGGACAGCAGAAACGAGCAGTACTTC.

The chain couples TRBV5-1 to TRBJ2-7; D may be TRBD1 (6 bases). The length of the CDR3 is 17 residues. CDR1 and CDR2 from the germline V gene are SGHRS and YFSETQ. Trimming left V 0 bases short and J 0 bases short, with 16 bases between. The CDR3 DNA follows: TGCGCCAGCAGCTTGGCCAAGGTGTCAGGGGACTCCTACGAGCAGTACTTC. As protein: CASSLAKVSGDSYEQYF.

V is TRBV6-1 and J is TRBJ1-4; 7 nucleotides agree with TRBD1. There are 12 residues in the CDR3. CDR1 and CDR2 from the germline V gene are MNHNS and SASEGT. Trimming removed 5 bases from V and 17 bases from J; junction bases left unmatched: 11. The CDR3 nucleotides read TGTGCCAGCAGTCTCCGAGCCGGGACAGCATTTTTT. Translating it yields CASSLRAGTAFF.

This chain uses TRBV7-2 with TRBJ1-1; TRBD1 agrees at 8 bases. CDR3 size: 17 residues. CDR1 and CDR2 (germline): SGHTA, FQGNSA. V shed 5 bases and J 0 bases; nucleotides not matched to a gene: 11. The CDR3 sequence: CASSRLGRGPLNTEAFF. The CDR3 DNA sequence: TGTGCCAGCAGCCGCCTGGGCAGGGGGCCCCTGAACACTGAAGCTTTCTTT.

The chain uses TRBV7-2 and TRBJ2-3; 12 positions match TRBD2. This CDR3 spans 18 amino acids. Looked up from germline, CDR1 is SGHTA and CDR2 is FQGNSA. With V trimmed by 1 base and J by 2 bases, 7 bases remained unmatched. CDR3 region: CASSLGPLAGGLTDTQYF. The CDR3 bases are TGTGCCAGCAGCTTAGGCCCACTAGCGGGGGGACTCACAGATACGCAGTATTTT.

CDR3 protein: CASSNRGTVYGYTF. DNA of the CDR3: TGTGCCAGTAGTAACCGCGGGACAGTCTATGGCTACACCTTC. The chain uses TRBV19 and TRBJ1-2; 7 nucleotides line up with TRBD1. The CDR3 sequence is 14 residues long. The V gene's germline CDR1 is LNHDA and CDR2 SQIVND (reference sequence). The V segment lost 4 bases and the J segment 4 bases; nucleotides outside the gene matches: 6.

In this sample, this clone turned up once. The chain has TRBV27 and TRBJ1-1; no firm D call. This CDR3 is built from 13 residues. V was clipped by 1 base and J by 1 base, with 4 bases between them. CDR1 is MNHEY and CDR2 is SMNVEV in the germline V gene (reference sequence). The CDR3 DNA reads as TGTGCCAGCAGTTTATACAGGAACACTGAAGCTTTCTTT. This codes for CASSLYRNTEAFF.

The chain uses TRBV7-9 and TRBJ1-2; D remains unclear. The CDR3 is made up of 13 amino acids. Deletions cut 1 base from V and 4 bases from J, with 7 bases between. Germline V gene sequence: CDR1 SEHNR, CDR2 FQNEAQ (reference sequence). CDR3 sequence: CASSLERAYGYTF. CDR3 nucleotides: TGTGCCAGCAGCTTAGAGCGGGCCTATGGCTACACCTTC. Variable domain in full (rest from reference TRBV7-9 and TRBJ1-2): DTGVSQNPRHKITKRGQNVTFRCDPISEHNRLYWYRQTLGQGPEFLTYFQNEAQLEKSRLLSDRFSAERPKGSFSTLEIQRTEQGDSAMYLCASSLERAYGYTFGSGTRLTVV.

The CDR3 bases are TGTGCCAGCAGCCCAGGGACTGGCACCGGGGAGCTGTTTTTT. This codes for CASSPGTGTGELFF. The chain joins TRBV11-3 to TRBJ2-2; D is perhaps TRBD2 (6 bases). The germline CDR1 and CDR2 sequences are SGHNT and YENEEA. The CDR3 extends over 14 amino acids. Trimming pared 5 bases from V and 4 bases from J, leaving 11 bases between.

The rearrangement links TRBV7-6 to TRBJ2-1; 12 nucleotides match TRBD2. V was clipped by 1 base and J by 9 bases; unmatched bases: 4. This CDR3 comprises 15 residues. Germline V gives CDR1 SGHVS, CDR2 FNYEAQ. The CDR3 region has the DNA TGTGCCAGCAGCTTAGTGGCTAGCGGGAGGGCTGAGCAGTTCTTC. The encoded protein is CASSLVASGRAEQFF.

The chain carries TRBV9 and TRBJ2-3, with 8 bases identical to TRBD2. The CDR3 loop spans 14 amino acids. CDR1 is SGDLS and CDR2 is YYNGEE in the germline V gene. V lost 2 bases, J lost 1 base, and 0 bases stayed unmatched. The CDR3 region is CASSVSGGTDTQYF. The CDR3 bases are TGTGCCAGCAGCGTTAGCGGGGGCACAGATACGCAGTATTTT.

This clone was seen only a few times. DNA for the CDR3: TGTGCCAGCAGCTTAGGGCATGAAAGACAGCCCCAGCATTTT. This sequence encodes CASSLGHERQPQHF. The rearrangement joins TRBV7-9 to TRBJ1-5; D remains ambiguous. CDR3 size: 14 residues. Germline V CDR1 and CDR2: SEHNR, FQNEAQ (reference sequence). The ends were cut back, 1 base at V and 7 bases at J, with 11 bases in the middle.

The chain couples TRBV30 to TRBJ2-7, with D tentatively TRBD1 (6 bases). Germline V gene lookup returns CDR1 GTSNPN and CDR2 SVGIG (reference sequence). The CDR3 is made up of 18 amino acids. V gave up 7 bases and J gave up 0 bases, with 28 bases separating them. In DNA form, the CDR3 reads TGTGCCTACAATGAAAAATACAAACGGGACAACAGCTCCTACGAGCAGTACTTC. This translates into CAYNEKYKRDNSSYEQYF.

V usage is TRBV19 and J usage is TRBJ2-2; no definite D call. Between the trimmed V and J ends, which lost 0 bases and 5 bases, there was a span of 7 bases. Germline V CDR1 and CDR2: LNHDA, SQIVND (reference sequence). The CDR3 loop spans 14 amino acids. CDR3 nucleotide sequence: TGTGCCAGTAGTATAGAAGCTCGGACCGGGGAGCTGTTTTTT. Protein sequence: CASSIEARTGELFF.

The sample holds one count of this clone. The CDR3 is CASSQDYGGFSTDTQYF. For the CDR3, the DNA is TGCGCCAGCAGCCAAGATTATGGCGGTTTCAGCACAGATACGCAGTATTTT. The chain employs TRBV4-1 and TRBJ2-3; D not resolved. V lost 0 bases and J lost 0, with 13 bases in between. This CDR3 comprises 17 residues. Germline V gene sequence: CDR1 MGHRA, CDR2 YSYEKL.

CDR3 loop: CASSYTSRGETQYF. The CDR3 DNA is TGTGCCAGCAGCTACACGTCAAGGGGGGAGACCCAGTACTTC. The genes are TRBV5-4 and TRBJ2-5; D is possibly TRBD1 (6 bases). The CDR3 runs 14 residues. Germline CDR1 reads SGHNT; CDR2 reads YYREEE (reference sequence). Between the trimmed V and J ends, which lost 3 bases and 5 bases, there was a span of 14 bases.

In this sample, this clone turned up a few times. The chain uses TRBV5-1 and TRBJ2-5; D is ambiguous. The CDR3 loop spans 13 amino acids. The germline gives CDR1 SGHRS, CDR2 YFSETQ. V was clipped by 2 bases and J by 5 bases, with 10 bases between them. DNA for the CDR3: TGCGCCAGCAGCTTAAGCTCCCGGGAGACCCAGTACTTC. This encodes CASSLSSRETQYF.

This clone was counted between two and nine times. This chain uses TRBV6-6 with TRBJ1-2; TRBD1 agrees at 12 bases. This CDR3 spans 14 amino acids. Germline V gene sequence: CDR1 MNHNY, CDR2 SVGAGI (reference sequence). V gave up 5 bases and J gave up 7 bases; unmatched junction bases: 5. The CDR3 sequence: CASSPGTGGSGYTF. DNA of the CDR3: TGTGCCAGCAGTCCCGGGACAGGGGGCTCTGGCTACACCTTC.

The CDR3 region has the DNA TGCGCCAGCAGCCAAGGATCAGGGGCCTTCTACGAGCAGTACTTC. It encodes CASSQGSGAFYEQYF. The gene calls are TRBV4-1 and TRBJ2-7; maybe TRBD1 (6 bases). Germline V lookup: CDR1 MGHRA, CDR2 YSYEKL. The CDR3 spans 15 residues. Trimming cost V 1 base and J 3 bases, with 13 bases left between them.

This clone was observed a few times. Written as DNA, the CDR3 is TGTGCCAGCAGCACCCAGGGGGGAACCGGGGAGCTGTTTTTT. Translation gives CASSTQGGTGELFF. This chain uses TRBV7-3 with TRBJ2-2; tentative D call: TRBD1 (7 bases). The CDR3 has 14 residues. Trimming shortened V by 5 bases and J by 5 bases, and 12 bases separated the two germline ends. The germline V gene has CDR1 SGHTA and CDR2 FQGTGA.